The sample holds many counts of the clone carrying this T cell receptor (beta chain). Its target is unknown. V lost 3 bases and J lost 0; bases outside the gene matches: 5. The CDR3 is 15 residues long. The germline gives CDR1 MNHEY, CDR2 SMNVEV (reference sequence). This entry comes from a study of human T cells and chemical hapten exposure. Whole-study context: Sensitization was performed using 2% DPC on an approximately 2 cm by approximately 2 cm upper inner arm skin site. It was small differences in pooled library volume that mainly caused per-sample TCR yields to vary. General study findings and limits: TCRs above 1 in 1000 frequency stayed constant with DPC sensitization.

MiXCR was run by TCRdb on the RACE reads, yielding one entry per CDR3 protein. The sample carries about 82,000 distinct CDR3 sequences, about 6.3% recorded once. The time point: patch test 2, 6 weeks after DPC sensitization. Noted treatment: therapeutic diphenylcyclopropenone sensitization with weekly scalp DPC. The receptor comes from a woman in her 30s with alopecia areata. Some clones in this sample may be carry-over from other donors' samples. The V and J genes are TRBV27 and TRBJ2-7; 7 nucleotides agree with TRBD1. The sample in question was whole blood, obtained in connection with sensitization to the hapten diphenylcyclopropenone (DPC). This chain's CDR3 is CASSLGTASSYEQYF. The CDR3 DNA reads TGTGCCAGCAGTTTGGGGACAGCCAGCTCCTACGAGCAGTACTTC.